This TCR beta chain is from a study of cytomegalovirus exposure and HLA in healthy donors. This PCR relied on a set of 60 Vbeta primers and 13 Jbeta primers. Method: immunoSEQ multiplex PCR; TCRdb's copy keeps in-frame clones and lacks some. The sample includes about 120,000 clones, around 86% of them seen just once. Study-level findings and limits: Segments of the TCR beta V type were, in most cases, productive about 90% or about 30% of the time in an earlier analysis.

V lost 4 bases, J lost 6 bases, and 2 bases stayed unmatched. The CDR3 runs 12 residues. Germline loops: CDR1 SGHTS, CDR2 YDEGEE. This clone turned up a few times. Its antigen is undetermined. The sequenced sample was PBMCs. This chain connects TRBV5-8 to TRBJ2-7; 9 bases fit TRBD1. This clonotype was obtained from a woman aged 25 to 45 in good health and CMV-seronegative. CDR3 coding DNA: TGTGCCAGCAGCAAGACAGGGGGCGAGCAGTACTTC. Translating gives CASSKTGGEQYF. The complete variable domain, with remaining parts taken from reference TRBV5-8 and TRBJ2-7, reads EAGVTQSPTHLIKTRGQQATLRCSPISGHTSVYWYQQALGLGLQFLLWYDEGEERNRGNFPPRFSGRQFPNYSSELNVNALELEDSALYLCASSKTGGEQYFGPGTRLTVT.